Listed here are 23 T cell receptor beta chains from one sample, sequenced in a study of blood T cells in healthy people across ages. A second PCR of roughly 7 to 11 cycles used a sample-barcoded 5' primer and a J-beta primer mix. TCRdb reprocessed the 5' RACE reads with MiXCR, giving one entry per CDR3 protein. The top ten hold roughly 22% of the sample, which has approximately 800,000 distinct CDR3 sequences, about three fifths seen once. The sample consisted of blood. The receptor source for this set is a man aged 25-45 years in good health.

This clonotype was picked up many times. V gene TRBV25-1 combines with J gene TRBJ2-7; D gene unclear. The CDR3 runs to 14 residues. Germline V gene data show CDR1 as MGHDK and CDR2 as SYGVNS. V lost 4 bases to trimming and J lost 2 bases, with 12 bases between them. The CDR3 DNA is TGTGCCAGCAGTGGGCCTCCGGTGCCCTACGAGCAGTACTTC. Translation: CASSGPPVPYEQYF.

The chain recombines TRBV2 with TRBJ2-7; D is possibly TRBD1 (6 bases). The V gene lost 11 bases and the J gene lost 2 bases, with 16 bases spanning the gap. Per the germline V gene, CDR1 is SNHLY and CDR2 is FYNNEI. This CDR3 spans 13 amino acids. The CDR3 is CAAITGTPYEQYF. The CDR3, as DNA: TGTGCCGCCATAACAGGGACGCCCTACGAGCAGTACTTC.

The genes are TRBV4-3 and TRBJ2-7; D remains unclear. There are 16 residues in the CDR3. The V gene's germline CDR1 is LGHNA and CDR2 YSLEER. V was pared by 4 bases and J by 1 base, with 17 bases between. The CDR3 spells CASSPTGGPGSYEQYF. DNA of the CDR3: TGCGCCAGCAGCCCAACCGGCGGACCCGGGTCCTACGAGCAGTACTTC.

The chain is built from TRBV28 and TRBJ2-2; the D gene is possibly TRBD1 (5 bases). Germline V gene sequence: CDR1 MDHEN, CDR2 SYDVKM. CDR3 length equals 15 residues. Trimming shortened V by 3 bases and J by 5 bases, and 13 bases separated the two germline ends. CDR3 loop: CASSLVGVFTGELFF. The CDR3 DNA reads as TGTGCCAGCAGTTTGGTAGGGGTCTTTACCGGGGAGCTGTTTTTT.

This clonotype was observed a handful of times. The chain employs TRBV12-3 or TRBV12-4 and TRBJ1-5, with TRBD1 matching 8 bases. The CDR3 runs 14 residues. Losses at the gene ends were 6 bases for V and 2 bases for J; bases not matched to a gene: 3. The DNA for the CDR3 is TGTGCCAGCAGGATGACAGGGGGCAATCAGCCCCAGCATTTT. Translating gives CASRMTGGNQPQHF.

The gene calls are TRBV27 and TRBJ1-1; TRBD1 matches at 7 bases. CDR3 size: 13 residues. V lost 7 bases, J lost 0 bases, and 2 bases stayed unmatched. In germline, CDR1 is MNHEY, CDR2 SMNVEV (reference sequence). The CDR3: CASKTGMNTEAFF. The CDR3, as DNA: TGTGCCAGCAAGACAGGGATGAACACTGAAGCTTTCTTT.

The V call is TRBV20-1, the J call TRBJ2-5; TRBD1 might be the D (6 bases). The V and J ends lost 7 bases and 5 bases respectively, with 14 bases between them. Germline loops: CDR1 DFQATT, CDR2 SNEGSKA (reference sequence). The CDR3 contains 12 residues. The CDR3 protein is CSVDSPQETQYF. In DNA form, the CDR3 reads TGCAGTGTGGACAGCCCCCAGGAGACCCAGTACTTC.

A remark on this clonotype: At one boundary the junction diverges from the germline segment, which might be a read error. This sequence joins TRBV10-3 and TRBJ1-1; D not resolved. Germline V gives CDR1 ENHRY, CDR2 SYGVKD. The CDR3 runs 10 residues. In DNA, the CDR3 is TGTGCCACCGGGAACACTGAATCTTTCTTT. Translated, it gives CATGNTESFF.

The gene calls are TRBV29-1 and TRBJ2-3; TRBD1 matches at 8 bases. Trimming cost V 7 bases and J 8 bases; bases outside gene matches: 14. The CDR3 consists of 14 residues. CDR1 is SQVTM and CDR2 is ANQGSEA in the germline V gene. CDR3 bases: TGCAGCGCCGGAGGCGCAGGGGGCCCAGGTACGCAGTATTTT. Translation: CSAGGAGGPGTQYF.

This clonotype was counted a single time. V is TRBV6-5 and J is TRBJ2-5; 7 bases align to TRBD1. The J call could be wrong; TRBJ2-7 is a better fit for the DNA end. The CDR3 runs to 14 residues. CDR1 MNHEY and CDR2 SVGAGI come from the germline V gene. Written as DNA, the CDR3 is TGTGCCAGCACAGCGACAGGGCGAGTCCTCGAGCAGTACTTC. The encoded protein is CASTATGRVLEQYF.

This chain uses TRBV12-3 or TRBV12-4 with TRBJ2-3; 12 bases agree with TRBD2. The CDR3 consists of 16 residues. V was pared by 5 bases and J by 4 bases, with 7 bases of the junction left unmatched. CDR3 nucleotides: TGTGCCAGCAGTCGTCGACTAGCGGGAGCAGCAGATACGCAGTATTTT. It codes for CASSRRLAGAADTQYF.

The chain joins TRBV27 to TRBJ2-3, with a weak D call TRBD2 (7 bases). Trimming removed 3 bases at V and 4 bases at J, with 14 bases between. CDR1 is MNHEY and CDR2 is SMNVEV in the germline V gene (reference sequence). CDR3 size: 15 residues. CDR3 DNA: TGTGCCAGCAGTTTTTCGGGGGGCAATCCAGATACGCAGTATTTT. Translated, it gives CASSFSGGNPDTQYF.

CDR3 residues: CAISESQIEIRNYGYTF. The CDR3, as DNA: TGTGCCATCAGTGAGTCGCAGATTGAGATCCGTAACTATGGCTACACCTTC. The genes are TRBV10-3 and TRBJ1-2; D is ambiguous. Germline V CDR1 and CDR2: ENHRY, SYGVKD. The ends were cut back, 0 bases at V and 1 base at J, with 15 bases in the middle. This CDR3 contains 17 residues.

This clonotype was found a few times. The rearrangement uses TRBV5-1 and TRBJ1-1; TRBD1 is a possible D gene (5 bases). The CDR3 runs to 15 residues. Deletions cut 3 bases from V and 5 bases from J, with 17 bases between. Germline CDR1 reads SGHRS; CDR2 reads YFSETQ. As DNA, the CDR3 is TGCGCCAGCAGCTCTTGGGGCTCGGCAGGAACTGAAGCTTTCTTT. Amino acid sequence: CASSSWGSAGTEAFF.

CDR3 bases: TGTGCCATCAGTAGTGGGGGGATATCTAGCTCCTACGAGCAGTACTTC. Translated, it gives CAISSGGISSSYEQYF. V is TRBV10-3 and J is TRBJ2-7, with D tentatively TRBD2 (6 bases). There are 16 residues in the CDR3. Looked up from germline, CDR1 is ENHRY and CDR2 is SYGVKD. Trimming pared 5 bases from V and 0 bases from J, leaving 17 bases between.

This chain links TRBV12-5 with TRBJ2-6; D remains ambiguous. The CDR3 totals 16 residues. The ends were cut back, 1 base at V and 1 base at J, with 8 bases in the middle. CDR1 is LGHNT and CDR2 is FRNRAP in the germline V gene. CDR3 coding DNA: TGTGCTAGTGGTTTGGACTTTGTGTCTGGGGCCAACGTCCTGACTTTC. Residues: CASGLDFVSGANVLTF. The variable domain in full, with the rest retrieved from reference TRBV12-5 and TRBJ2-6, is DARVTQTPRHKVTEMGQEVTMRCQPILGHNTVFWYRQTMMQGLELLAYFRNRAPLDDSGMPKDRFSAEMPDATLATLKIQPSEPRDSAVYFCASGLDFVSGANVLTFGAGSRLTVL.

J is TRBJ2-5 and V is TRBV6-2 or TRBV6-3; weak D call: TRBD1 (6 bases). The DNA end favors TRBJ2-7, so the J call may be wrong. CDR1 and CDR2 from the germline V gene are MNHEY and SVGEGT. This CDR3 is built from 13 residues. The CDR3 coding sequence is TGTGCCAGCAGCCAGGACAGATTCTACGAGCAGTACTTC. Translated, it gives CASSQDRFYEQYF.

The chain uses TRBV2 and TRBJ2-7; no clear D gene. Trimming cost V 2 bases and J 3 bases, with 8 bases left between them. Germline loops: CDR1 SNHLY, CDR2 FYNNEI. This CDR3 has 13 amino acids. The CDR3 is CASSELVGYEQYF. The CDR3 nucleotides read TGTGCCAGCAGTGAACTTGTTGGCTACGAGCAGTACTTC.

V usage is TRBV4-2 and J usage is TRBJ2-1, with D tentatively TRBD2 (5 bases). V lost 2 bases to trimming and J lost 4 bases, with 12 bases between them. Germline V gives CDR1 LGHNA, CDR2 YNFKEQ. CDR3 length equals 15 residues. The CDR3 nucleotides are TGTGCCAGCAGCCAACACGCGGGTCGTTACAATGAGCAGTTCTTC. This sequence encodes CASSQHAGRYNEQFF.

The chain couples TRBV4-3 to TRBJ2-5; 8 nucleotides agree with TRBD2. CDR3 length equals 16 residues. V lost 0 bases and J lost 11; bases outside the gene matches: 14. Germline V CDR1 and CDR2: LGHNA, YSLEER. CDR3 nucleotides: TGCGCCAGCAGCCAAGATGGGACTAGGCCTGGAAGGGAGCAGTACTTC. Encoded protein: CASSQDGTRPGREQYF.

This clonotype was observed once. This sequence joins TRBV3-1 and TRBJ2-4; TRBD2 matches 7 bases. TRBJ2-7 matches the DNA end more closely, so the J call is doubtful. Germline CDR1 and CDR2: LGHDT and YNNKEL (reference sequence). The CDR3 spans 14 residues. CDR3 residues: CASSQGRDYYEQYF. The CDR3 nucleotides read TGTGCCAGCAGCCAAGGCCGGGACTACTACGAGCAGTACTTC.

CDR3 nucleotides: TGCAGCGTTGGCACACAGCCCCGCGAGCAGTACTTC. Its translation is CSVGTQPREQYF. This chain links TRBV29-1 with TRBJ2-4; D is uncertain. The J call could be wrong; TRBJ2-7 is a better fit for the DNA end. The germline V gene has CDR1 SQVTM and CDR2 ANQGSEA. The CDR3 runs to 12 residues.

CDR3 sequence: CASSVGDRVRNEQFF. The DNA of the CDR3 is TGTGCCAGCAGCGTAGGAGACAGGGTGCGTAATGAGCAGTTCTTC. The chain couples TRBV9 to TRBJ2-1, with 7 bases aligning to TRBD1. This CDR3 comprises 15 residues. CDR1 and CDR2 (germline): SGDLS, YYNGEE. The junction had 7 bases not matched to a gene; V was cut back by 0 bases and J by 7 bases.